Below are 10 T cell receptor beta chains sequenced from a single sample in a study of T cells in localized non-small cell lung cancer. Using immunoSEQ multiplex PCR, the repertoire was profiled, and TCRdb retains in-frame clones only, with some absent. Seen here are around 91,000 clones, roughly 86% observed once, and the top ten hold around 16%. The sample here was peripheral blood, taken before any cancer treatment. These receptors all stem from a man aged 35 to 69 with stage I squamous cell lung carcinoma.

This clone appeared once. The chain recombines TRBV2 with TRBJ2-7, with unresolved D. Germline assignment: CDR1 SNHLY and CDR2 FYNNEI. The CDR3 loop spans 13 amino acids. Trimming shortened V by 2 bases and J by 2 bases, and 7 bases separated the two germline ends. The CDR3 DNA reads as TGTGCCAGCAGTGAAAGGGCCACCTACGAGCAGTACTTC. This gives the protein CASSERATYEQYF.

This chain uses TRBV20-1 with TRBJ2-3; D unclear. V gave up 8 bases and J gave up 3 bases, with 9 bases separating them. This CDR3 spans 11 amino acids. Germline V gives CDR1 DFQATT, CDR2 SNEGSKA (reference sequence). CDR3 bases: TGCAGTCCCCGGATTACAGATACGCAGTATTTT. It codes for CSPRITDTQYF.

The DNA for the CDR3 is TGTGCCAGCAGTGAGAACGGACTCACAGATACGCAGTATTTT. Its protein is CASSENGLTDTQYF. The chain links TRBV2 to TRBJ2-3; possibly TRBD2 for D (5 bases). This CDR3 region has 14 residues. Germline CDR1 and CDR2: SNHLY and FYNNEI. V lost 3 bases, J lost 2 bases, and 9 bases lay in between.

The V gene is TRBV5-4, the J gene TRBJ2-4; perhaps TRBD1 as D (6 bases). V lost 3 bases and J 4 bases, leaving 8 bases between the germline ends. The CDR3 contains 13 residues. CDR1 and CDR2 (germline): SGHNT, YYREEE (reference sequence). Here the CDR3 DNA reads TGTGCCAGCAGCTCCGGGACAAAAAACATTCAGTACTTC. Residues: CASSSGTKNIQYF.

The CDR3 coding sequence is TGCAGCGCCGGGTTGAACACTGAAGCTTTCTTT. It translates to CSAGLNTEAFF. The J gene is TRBJ1-1, the V gene TRBV29-1, with D hard to call. Per the germline V gene, CDR1 is SQVTM and CDR2 is ANQGSEA. With 7 bases removed from V and 0 bases from J, the gap between germline ends came to 6 bases. This CDR3 spans 11 amino acids. The variable domain in full, completed from reference TRBV29-1 and TRBJ1-1, reads SAVISQKPSRDICQRGTSLTIQCQVDSQVTMMFWYRQQPGQSLTLIATANQGSEATYESGFVIDKFPISRPNLTFSTLTVSNMSPEDSSIYLCSAGLNTEAFFGQGTRLTVV.

The CDR3 nucleotides read TGCAGCACTTACTTACAGGGTTCTGCCTATGGCTACACCTTC. Its translation: CSTYLQGSAYGYTF. The V and J genes are TRBV29-1 and TRBJ1-2; possible D gene TRBD1, 6 bases. CDR3 length: 14 residues. Germline-derived CDR1 and CDR2 are SQVTM and ANQGSEA. The V and J ends lost 8 bases and 4 bases respectively, with 20 bases between them.

The chain carries TRBV6-6 and TRBJ1-1, with unresolved D. Germline assignment: CDR1 MNHNY and CDR2 SVGAGI (reference sequence). Trimming left V 0 bases short and J 5 bases short, with 13 bases between. CDR3 length equals 15 residues. The CDR3 DNA is TGTGCCAGCAGTTACTCGAGAGGGATGGGGACTGAAGCTTTCTTT. It specifies CASSYSRGMGTEAFF.

The chain couples TRBV10-3 to TRBJ2-5; no definite D call. Trimming removed 0 bases from V and 2 bases from J, with 13 bases in between. The CDR3 loop spans 16 amino acids. CDR1 ENHRY and CDR2 SYGVKD come from the germline V gene. The CDR3 DNA is TGTGCCATCAGTGAGTCAAGGGTGTTGGGTCAAGAGACCCAGTACTTC. This gives the protein CAISESRVLGQETQYF.

This clone appeared once. The J gene is TRBJ2-3, the V gene TRBV10-3; tentative D call: TRBD2 (6 bases). V lost 6 bases to trimming and J lost 0 bases, with 13 bases between them. CDR3 length equals 15 residues. Germline CDR1 is ENHRY and CDR2 is SYGVKD. The CDR3 here is CAISPGRGSTDTQYF. CDR3 DNA sequence: TGTGCCATCAGCCCTGGACGGGGGAGCACAGATACGCAGTATTTT.

This chain connects TRBV5-1 to TRBJ2-4; 9 nucleotides align to TRBD1. CDR3 size: 17 residues. The germline V gene encodes CDR1 SGHRS and CDR2 YFSETQ. The junction had 8 bases not matched to a gene; V was cut back by 4 bases and J by 0 bases. In nucleotides, the CDR3 is TGCGCCAGCAGCCCGCGGACAGGGGTACTAGCCAAAAACATTCAGTACTTC. Amino acid sequence: CASSPRTGVLAKNIQYF.